Sequencing of this TCR beta chain was carried out in a study of CD8 T cells in ankylosing spondylitis. Study-level results: Characteristic, it appeared, of ankylosing spondylitis blood was a TCR beta motif of about eight highly homologous variants. In ankylosing spondylitis patients, matched synovial fluid reportedly showed significant enrichment of disease-linked clones. Some motif variants were previously reported in reactive arthritis synovial fluid and blood.

Unmatched junction bases numbered 3, after V lost 3 bases and J lost 6 bases. The CDR3 loop spans 15 amino acids. Quantitative molecular-barcoded 5'-RACE generated the TCR beta libraries. TCRdb reanalysed the 5' RACE reads using MiXCR and keeps one entry per CDR3 protein. The sample yields fewer than 350,000 distinct CDR3 sequences, 11% seen once. This clonotype appeared a single time. Its antigen is still unknown. This TCR was recovered from a female donor with ankylosing spondylitis or in good health (not recorded which). Material: blood, either unsorted or a sorted T cell fraction (not recorded which). J is TRBJ1-6 and V is TRBV12-3 or TRBV12-4, with TRBD1 identical over 9 bases. DNA of the CDR3: TGTGCCAGCAGTTTCGCGGGACAGGGTAATTCACCCCTCCACTTT. This sequence encodes CASSFAGQGNSPLHF.